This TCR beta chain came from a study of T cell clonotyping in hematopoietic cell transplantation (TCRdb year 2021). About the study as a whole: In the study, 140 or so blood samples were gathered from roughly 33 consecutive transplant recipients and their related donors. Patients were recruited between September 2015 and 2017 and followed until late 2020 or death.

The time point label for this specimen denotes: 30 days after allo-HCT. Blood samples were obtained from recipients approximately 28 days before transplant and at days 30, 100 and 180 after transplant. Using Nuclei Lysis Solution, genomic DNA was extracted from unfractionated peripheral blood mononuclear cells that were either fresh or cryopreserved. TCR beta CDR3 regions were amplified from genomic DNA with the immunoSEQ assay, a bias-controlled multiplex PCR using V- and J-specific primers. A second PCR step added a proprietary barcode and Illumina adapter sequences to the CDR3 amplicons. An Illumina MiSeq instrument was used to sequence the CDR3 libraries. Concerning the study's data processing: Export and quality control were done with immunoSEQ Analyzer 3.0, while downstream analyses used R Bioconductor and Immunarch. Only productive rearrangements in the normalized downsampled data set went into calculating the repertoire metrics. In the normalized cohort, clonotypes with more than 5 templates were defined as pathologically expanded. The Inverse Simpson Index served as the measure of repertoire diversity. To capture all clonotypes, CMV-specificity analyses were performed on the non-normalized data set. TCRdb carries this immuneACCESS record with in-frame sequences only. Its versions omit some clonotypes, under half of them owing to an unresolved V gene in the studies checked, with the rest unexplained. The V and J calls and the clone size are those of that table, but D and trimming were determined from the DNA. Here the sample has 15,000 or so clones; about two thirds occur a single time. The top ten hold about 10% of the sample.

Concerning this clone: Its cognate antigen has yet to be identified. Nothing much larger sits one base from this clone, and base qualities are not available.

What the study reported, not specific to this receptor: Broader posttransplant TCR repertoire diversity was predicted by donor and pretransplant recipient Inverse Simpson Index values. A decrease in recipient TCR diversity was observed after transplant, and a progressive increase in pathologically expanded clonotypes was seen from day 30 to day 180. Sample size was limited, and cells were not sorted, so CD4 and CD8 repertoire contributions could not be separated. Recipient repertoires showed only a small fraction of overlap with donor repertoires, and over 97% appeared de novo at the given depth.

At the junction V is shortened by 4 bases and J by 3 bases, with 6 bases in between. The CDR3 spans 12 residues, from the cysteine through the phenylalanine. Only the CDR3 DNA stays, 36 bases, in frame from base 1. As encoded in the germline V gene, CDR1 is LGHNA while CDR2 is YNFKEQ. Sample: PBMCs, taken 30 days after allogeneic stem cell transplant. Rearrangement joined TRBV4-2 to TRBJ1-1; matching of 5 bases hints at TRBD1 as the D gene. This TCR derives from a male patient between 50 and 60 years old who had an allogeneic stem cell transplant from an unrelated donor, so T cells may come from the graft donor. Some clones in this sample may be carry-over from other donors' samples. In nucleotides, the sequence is TGTGCCAGCAGCCTGGGGGACACTGAAGCTTTCTTT. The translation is CASSLGDTEAFF.